This is a list of T cell receptor beta chains from one sample in a study of T-cell memory formation after mild COVID-19. TCRdb redid the calling of the 5' RACE reads with MiXCR, one entry per CDR3 protein. The sample lists hundreds of thousands of distinct CDR3 sequences; less than 25% were seen once. The sequenced material came from PBMCs or a T cell subset sorted from them (not recorded which). The receptors were gathered from an adult woman who had mild COVID-19 (a few samples of this study predate the infection). Cell type and time point are not known. Both conserved end residues are part of each CDR3. The D gene is left open where the match is weak. Size values are once, few and many counts, or a class for expanded clones, and some rows have none.

>TRBJ2-5|TRBV12-3/TRBV12-4|TRBD1|few
CASSLPTGKETQYF
TGTGCCAGCAGTTTACCGACAGGGAAAGAGACCCAGTACTTC
>TRBJ2-7|TRBV6-2/TRBV6-3|TRBD2|once
CASRSTSGSVYEQYF
TGTGCCAGCAGGTCGACTAGCGGGAGTGTCTACGAGCAGTACTTC
>TRBJ1-2|TRBV6-5|TRBD1|-
CASSLTGMANYGYTF
TGTGCCAGCAGTCTGACAGGGATGGCTAACTATGGCTACACCTTC
>TRBJ1-1|TRBV29-1|-|few
CSVVRGTGYTEAFF
TGCAGCGTGGTCAGGGGAACGGGGTACACTGAAGCTTTCTTT
>TRBJ1-5|TRBV30|-|-
CASPGGMGNQPQHF
TGTGCCTCGCCGGGGGGGATGGGAAATCAGCCCCAGCATTTT
>TRBJ2-7|TRBV30|TRBD2|-
CAWSDSPSGGAYEQYF
TGTGCCTGGAGTGACTCACCTAGCGGGGGGGCCTACGAGCAGTACTTC
>TRBJ2-4|TRBV6-7|-|few
CASTPLAKNIQYF
TGTGCCAGCACCCCTCTAGCCAAAAACATTCAGTACTTC
>TRBJ1-2|TRBV4-2|-|-
CASSRRDTLNYGYTF
TGTGCCAGCAGCCGCCGGGACACTCTTAACTATGGCTACACCTTC
>TRBJ2-1|TRBV3-1|TRBD1|few
CASSPTGALGQFF
TGTGCCAGCAGCCCCACAGGGGCCCTGGGACAGTTCTTC
>TRBJ1-1|TRBV29-1|-|few
CSVVQGRSSSEAFF
TGCAGCGTTGTTCAGGGGCGTTCGTCCTCTGAAGCTTTCTTT
>TRBJ1-1|TRBV10-3|-|-
CAATGIMNTEAFF
TGTGCCGCCACAGGCATTATGAACACTGAAGCTTTCTTT
>TRBJ2-5|TRBV28|TRBD1|few
CASSLSPVLDRASETQYF
TGTGCCAGCAGTTTATCGCCAGTGTTGGACAGGGCCTCAGAGACCCAGTACTTC
>TRBJ1-5|TRBV6-2/TRBV6-3|-|few
CASSYPRASNQPQHF
TGTGCCAGCAGTTACCCCAGGGCTAGCAATCAGCCCCAGCATTTT
>TRBJ1-1|TRBV5-1|TRBD1|few
CASSFEQTGGEAFF
TGCGCCAGCAGCTTTGAACAAACAGGGGGTGAAGCTTTCTTT
>TRBJ1-2|TRBV4-1|-|few
CASSRSGGLNYGYTF
TGCGCCAGCAGCCGATCCGGGGGGCTTAACTATGGCTACACCTTC
>TRBJ2-3|TRBV5-1|TRBD1|-
CASSLTGTADTQYF
TGCGCCAGCAGCCTGACAGGGACGGCAGATACGCAGTATTTT
>TRBJ2-3|TRBV29-1|-|few
CSVLRGGRTDTQYF
TGCAGCGTACTCAGAGGGGGTCGCACAGATACGCAGTATTTT
>TRBJ2-3|TRBV7-2|TRBD2|-
CASSSGLAPSTDTQYF
TGTGCCAGCAGCTCGGGACTAGCTCCTAGCACAGATACGCAGTATTTT
>TRBJ2-1|TRBV12-3/TRBV12-4|TRBD2|few
CASTPKKTSSNEQFF
TGTGCCAGCACCCCCAAAAAGACTAGCAGCAATGAGCAGTTCTTC